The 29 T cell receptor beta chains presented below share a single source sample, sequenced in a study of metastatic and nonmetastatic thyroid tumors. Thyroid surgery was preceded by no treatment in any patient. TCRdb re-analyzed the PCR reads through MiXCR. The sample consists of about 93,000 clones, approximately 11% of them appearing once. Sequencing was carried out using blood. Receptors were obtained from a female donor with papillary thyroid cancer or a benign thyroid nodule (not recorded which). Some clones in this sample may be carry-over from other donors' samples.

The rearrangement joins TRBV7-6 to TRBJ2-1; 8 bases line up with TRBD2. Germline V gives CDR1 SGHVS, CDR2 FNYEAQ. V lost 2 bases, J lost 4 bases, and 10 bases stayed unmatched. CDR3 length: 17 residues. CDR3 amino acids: CASSLQPGGSSYNEQFF. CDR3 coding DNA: TGTGCCAGCAGCTTACAGCCGGGAGGGAGCTCTTACAATGAGCAGTTCTTC.

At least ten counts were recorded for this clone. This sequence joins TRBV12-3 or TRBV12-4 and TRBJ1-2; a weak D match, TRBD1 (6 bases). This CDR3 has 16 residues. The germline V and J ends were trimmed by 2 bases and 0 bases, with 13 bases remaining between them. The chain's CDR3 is CASSLSRGQANYGYTF. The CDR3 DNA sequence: TGTGCCAGCAGTTTAAGTCGGGGACAAGCTAACTATGGCTACACCTTC.

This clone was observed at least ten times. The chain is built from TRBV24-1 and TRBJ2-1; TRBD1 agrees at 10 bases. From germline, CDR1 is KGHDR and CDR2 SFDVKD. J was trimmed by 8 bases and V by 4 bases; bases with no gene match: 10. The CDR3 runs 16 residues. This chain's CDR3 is CATSDPRPGTGDEQFF. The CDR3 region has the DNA TGTGCCACCAGTGACCCCCGACCCGGGACAGGGGATGAGCAGTTCTTC.

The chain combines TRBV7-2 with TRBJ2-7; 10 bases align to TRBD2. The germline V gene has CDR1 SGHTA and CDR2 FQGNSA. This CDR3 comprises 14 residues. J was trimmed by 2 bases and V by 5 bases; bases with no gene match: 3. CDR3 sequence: CASSPGLAAYEQYF. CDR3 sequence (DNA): TGTGCCAGCAGCCCCGGACTAGCGGCCTACGAGCAGTACTTC.

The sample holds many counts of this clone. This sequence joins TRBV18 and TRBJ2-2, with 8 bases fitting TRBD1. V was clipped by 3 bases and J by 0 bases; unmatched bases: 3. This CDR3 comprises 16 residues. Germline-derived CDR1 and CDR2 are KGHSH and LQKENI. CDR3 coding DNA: TGTGCCAGCTCACCCCGGGGACAGGCGAACACCGGGGAGCTGTTTTTT. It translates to CASSPRGQANTGELFF.

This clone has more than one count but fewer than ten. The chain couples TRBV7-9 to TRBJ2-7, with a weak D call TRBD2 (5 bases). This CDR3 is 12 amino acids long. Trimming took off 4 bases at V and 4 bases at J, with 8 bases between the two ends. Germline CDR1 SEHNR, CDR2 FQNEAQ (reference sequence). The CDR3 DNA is TGTGCCAGCAGCTGGGGAGTTTACGAGCAGTACTTC. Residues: CASSWGVYEQYF. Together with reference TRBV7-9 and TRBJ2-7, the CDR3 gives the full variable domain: DTGVSQNPRHKITKRGQNVTFRCDPISEHNRLYWYRQTLGQGPEFLTYFQNEAQLEKSRLLSDRFSAERPKGSFSTLEIQRTEQGDSAMYLCASSWGVYEQYFGPGTRLTVT.

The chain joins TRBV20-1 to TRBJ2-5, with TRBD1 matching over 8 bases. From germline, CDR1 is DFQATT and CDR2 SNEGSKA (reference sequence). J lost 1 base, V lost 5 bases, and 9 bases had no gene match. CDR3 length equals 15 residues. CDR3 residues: CSARRQGSSQETQYF. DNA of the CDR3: TGCAGTGCTCGACGACAGGGGTCGTCCCAAGAGACCCAGTACTTC.

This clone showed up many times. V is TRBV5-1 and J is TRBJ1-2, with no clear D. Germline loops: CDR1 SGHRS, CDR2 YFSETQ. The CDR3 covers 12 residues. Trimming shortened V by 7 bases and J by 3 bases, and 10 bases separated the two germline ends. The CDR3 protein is CASSGNDYGYTF. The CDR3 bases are TGCGCCAGCTCGGGGAACGACTATGGCTACACCTTC.

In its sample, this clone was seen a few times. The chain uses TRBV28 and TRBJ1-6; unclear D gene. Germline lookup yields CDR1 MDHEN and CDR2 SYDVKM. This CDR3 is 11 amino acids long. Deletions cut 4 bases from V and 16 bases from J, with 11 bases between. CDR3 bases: TGTGCCAGCAGTTCCTATAGGGTACTCCACTTT. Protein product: CASSSYRVLHF.

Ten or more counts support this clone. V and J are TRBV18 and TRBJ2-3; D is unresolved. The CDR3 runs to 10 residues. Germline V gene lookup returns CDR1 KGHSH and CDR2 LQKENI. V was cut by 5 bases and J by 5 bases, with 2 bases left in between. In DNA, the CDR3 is TGTGCCAGCTCAGAAGATACGCAGTATTTT. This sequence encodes CASSEDTQYF.

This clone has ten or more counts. In DNA form, the CDR3 reads TGTGCCAGCAGCTTAAGACTAGTTAAGGGCACAGATACGCAGTATTTT. Translating gives CASSLRLVKGTDTQYF. The chain recombines TRBV11-2 with TRBJ2-3, with D possibly being TRBD2 (6 bases). With 2 bases removed from V and 1 base from J, the gap between germline ends came to 13 bases. The CDR3 covers 16 residues. CDR1 and CDR2 (germline): SGHAT, FQNNGV.

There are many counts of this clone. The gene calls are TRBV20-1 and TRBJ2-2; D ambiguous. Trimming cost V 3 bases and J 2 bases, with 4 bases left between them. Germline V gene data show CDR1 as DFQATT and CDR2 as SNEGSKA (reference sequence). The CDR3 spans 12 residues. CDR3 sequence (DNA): TGCAGTGCTAGGACAAACACCGGGGAGCTGTTTTTT. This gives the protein CSARTNTGELFF.

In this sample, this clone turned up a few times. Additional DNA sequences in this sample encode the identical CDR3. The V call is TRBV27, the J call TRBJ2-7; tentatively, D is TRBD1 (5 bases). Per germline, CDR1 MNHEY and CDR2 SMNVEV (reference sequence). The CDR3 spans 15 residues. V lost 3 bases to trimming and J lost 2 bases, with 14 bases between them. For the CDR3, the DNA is TGTGCCAGCAGTTTGTCGCAGGGTGCACCCTACGAGCAGTACTTC. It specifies CASSLSQGAPYEQYF.

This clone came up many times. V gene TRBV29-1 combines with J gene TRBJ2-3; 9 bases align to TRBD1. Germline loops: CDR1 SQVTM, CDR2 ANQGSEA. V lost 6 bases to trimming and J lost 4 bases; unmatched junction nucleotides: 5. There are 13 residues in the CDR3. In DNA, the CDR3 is TGCAGCGTAGCGACAGGGGGGGCAGATACGCAGTATTTT. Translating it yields CSVATGGADTQYF.

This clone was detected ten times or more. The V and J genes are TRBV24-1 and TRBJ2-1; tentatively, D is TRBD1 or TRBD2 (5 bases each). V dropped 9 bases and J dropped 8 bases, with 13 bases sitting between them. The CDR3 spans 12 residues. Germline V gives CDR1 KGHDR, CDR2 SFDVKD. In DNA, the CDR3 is TGTGCCACCGGCAGTGTGGGGGATGAGCAGTTCTTC. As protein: CATGSVGDEQFF.

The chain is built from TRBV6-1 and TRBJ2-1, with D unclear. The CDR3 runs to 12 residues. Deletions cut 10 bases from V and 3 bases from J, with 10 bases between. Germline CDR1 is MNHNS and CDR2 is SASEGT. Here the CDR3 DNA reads TGTGCCACGTCCCCGCACTACAATGAGCAGTTCTTC. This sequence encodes CATSPHYNEQFF.

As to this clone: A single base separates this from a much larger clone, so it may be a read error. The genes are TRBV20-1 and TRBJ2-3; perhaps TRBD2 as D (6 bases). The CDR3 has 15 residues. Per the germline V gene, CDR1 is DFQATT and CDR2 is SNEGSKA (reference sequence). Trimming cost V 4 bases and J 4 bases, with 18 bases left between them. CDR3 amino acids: CSAKIGTGAADTQYF. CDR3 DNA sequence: TGCAGTGCTAAGATTGGGACTGGTGCCGCAGATACGCAGTATTTT.

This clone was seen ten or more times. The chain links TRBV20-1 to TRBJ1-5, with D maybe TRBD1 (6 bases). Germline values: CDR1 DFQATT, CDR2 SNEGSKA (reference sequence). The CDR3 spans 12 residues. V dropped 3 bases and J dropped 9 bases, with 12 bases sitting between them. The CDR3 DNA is TGCAGTGCTAGGAAACAGGGTTTGCCCCAGCATTTT. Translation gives CSARKQGLPQHF.

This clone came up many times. The CDR3 DNA is TGTGCCAGTAGTATAGATCTAATTCAGCCCCAGCATTTT. It encodes CASSIDLIQPQHF. This rearrangement joins TRBV19 to TRBJ1-5, with no clear D. CDR3 size: 13 residues. The V and J ends lost 0 bases and 6 bases respectively, with 6 bases between them. From germline, CDR1 is LNHDA and CDR2 SQIVND (reference sequence).

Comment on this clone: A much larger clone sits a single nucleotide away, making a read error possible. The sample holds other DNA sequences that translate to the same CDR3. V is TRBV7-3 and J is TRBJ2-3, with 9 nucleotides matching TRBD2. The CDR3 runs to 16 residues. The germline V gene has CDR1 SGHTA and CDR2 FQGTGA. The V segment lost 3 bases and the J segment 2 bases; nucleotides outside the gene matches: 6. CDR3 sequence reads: CASSLVAGGATDTQYF. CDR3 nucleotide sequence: TGTGCCAGCAGCTTGGTTGCGGGAGGGGCCACAGATACGCAGTATTTT.

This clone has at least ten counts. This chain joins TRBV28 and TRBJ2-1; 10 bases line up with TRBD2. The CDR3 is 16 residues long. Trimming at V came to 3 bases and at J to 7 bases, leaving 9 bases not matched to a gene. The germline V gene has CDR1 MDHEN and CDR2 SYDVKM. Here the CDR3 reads CASSLRGAGGRNEQFF. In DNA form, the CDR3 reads TGTGCCAGCAGTTTGCGCGGAGCGGGAGGGAGGAATGAGCAGTTCTTC.

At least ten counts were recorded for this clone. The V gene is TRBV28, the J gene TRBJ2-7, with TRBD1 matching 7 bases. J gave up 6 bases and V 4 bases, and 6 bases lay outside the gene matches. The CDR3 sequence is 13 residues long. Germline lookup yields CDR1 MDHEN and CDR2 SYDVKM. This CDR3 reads CASSSGTALEQYF. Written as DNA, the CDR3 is TGTGCCAGCAGTTCAGGGACAGCCCTCGAGCAGTACTTC.

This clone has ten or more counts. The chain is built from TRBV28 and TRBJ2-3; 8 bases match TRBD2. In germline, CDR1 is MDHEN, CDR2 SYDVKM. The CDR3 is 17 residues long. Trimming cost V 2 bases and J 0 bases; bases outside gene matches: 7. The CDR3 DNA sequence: TGTGCCAGCAGTTTAGGTTTGGCTAGCGGGAGCACAGATACGCAGTATTTT. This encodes CASSLGLASGSTDTQYF. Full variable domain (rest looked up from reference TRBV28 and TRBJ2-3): DVKVTQSSRYLVKRTGEKVFLECVQDMDHENMFWYRQDPGLGLRLIYFSYDVKMKEKGDIPEGYSVSREKKERFSLILESASTNQTSMYLCASSLGLASGSTDTQYFGPGTRLTVL.

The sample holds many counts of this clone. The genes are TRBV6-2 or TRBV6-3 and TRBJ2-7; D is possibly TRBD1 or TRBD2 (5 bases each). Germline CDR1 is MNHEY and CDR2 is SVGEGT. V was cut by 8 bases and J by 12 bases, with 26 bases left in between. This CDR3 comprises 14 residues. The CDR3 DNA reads TGTGCCAGCCTCTCCGGGGCAGCCCCATTGCGGCGGTACTTC. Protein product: CASLSGAAPLRRYF.

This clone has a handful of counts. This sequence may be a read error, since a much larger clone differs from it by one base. The CDR3 DNA reads TGTGCCAGCAGCGCGCAGGGATATGAGCAGTTCTTC. As protein: CASSAQGYEQFF. The chain recombines TRBV3-1 with TRBJ2-1, with D possibly TRBD1 on 5 matching bases. Between the trimmed V and J ends, which lost 5 bases and 8 bases, there was a span of 10 bases. This CDR3 has 12 amino acids. From germline, CDR1 is LGHDT and CDR2 YNNKEL (reference sequence).

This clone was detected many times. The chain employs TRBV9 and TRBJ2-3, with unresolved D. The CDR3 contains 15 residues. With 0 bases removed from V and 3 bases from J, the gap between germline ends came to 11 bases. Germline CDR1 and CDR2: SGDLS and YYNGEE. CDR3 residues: CASSVGAVATDTQYF. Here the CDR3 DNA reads TGTGCCAGCAGCGTAGGGGCGGTAGCAACAGATACGCAGTATTTT.

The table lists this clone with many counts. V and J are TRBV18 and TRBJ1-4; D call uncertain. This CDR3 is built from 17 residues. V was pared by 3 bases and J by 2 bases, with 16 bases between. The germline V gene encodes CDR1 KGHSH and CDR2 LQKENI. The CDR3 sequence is CASSPSQLGGTNEKLFF. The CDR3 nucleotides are TGTGCCAGCTCACCGAGTCAGCTAGGAGGTACTAATGAAAAACTGTTTTTT. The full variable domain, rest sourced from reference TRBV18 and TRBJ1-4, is NAGVMQNPRHLVRRRGQEARLRCSPMKGHSHVYWYRQLPEEGLKFMVYLQKENIIDESGMPKERFSAEFPKEGPSILRIQQVVRGDSAAYFCASSPSQLGGTNEKLFFGSGTQLSVL.

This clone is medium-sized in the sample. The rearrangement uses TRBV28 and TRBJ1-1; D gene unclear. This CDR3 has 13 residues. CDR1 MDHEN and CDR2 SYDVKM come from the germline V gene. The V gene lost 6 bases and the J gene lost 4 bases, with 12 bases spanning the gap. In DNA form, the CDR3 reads TGTGCCAGCAGCTTCGGCCAGGCCACTGAAGCTTTCTTT. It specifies CASSFGQATEAFF.

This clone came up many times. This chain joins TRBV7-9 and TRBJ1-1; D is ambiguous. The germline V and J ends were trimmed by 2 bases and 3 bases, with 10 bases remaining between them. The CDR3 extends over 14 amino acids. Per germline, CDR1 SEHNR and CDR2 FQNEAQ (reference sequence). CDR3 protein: CASSLSSKYTEAFF. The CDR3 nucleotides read TGTGCCAGCAGCTTAAGCTCGAAGTACACTGAAGCTTTCTTT.